Listed here is a single T cell receptor (beta chain). Its recognized antigen is unknown. The read comes to an end 3 residues before the CDR3 does, leaving the germline J gene to fill in the end. Every participant had a single incident cervical HPV16 infection, and prevalent HPV16 infections were excluded. Cervical HPV DNA was detected with MY09/MY11 PCR, and genotyping was done by dot-blot hybridization. About 14 mL of heparinized blood was centrifuged, after which the buffy coat was aliquoted, frozen at -30 degrees C, and then stored at -80 degrees C. QIAGEN kits were used to extract genomic DNA from the buffy coat specimens. The junction carries 9 bases between V and J, which are trimmed by 1 base and 5 bases respectively. The germline V gene (reference sequence) gives CDR1 as SGHNT and CDR2 as YYREEE. From the cysteine up to the phenylalanine, the CDR3 has a length of 14 residues. Sequencing covers 33 bases of the CDR3, shown here with the frame starting at base 1.

These data originate in a study of T cells in women clearing cervical HPV infection (dated 2018 in TCRdb). For the wider study: The cases were 25 to 30 women with histologically confirmed HPV16-related CIN3 or worse, and 2 of those women had invasive cancers. The roughly 25 controls were women who cleared a single incident HPV16 infection within 12 months without developing precancer or cancer. Case blood was taken at the visit when the lesion was first identified, whereas control blood was taken when infection was no longer detected. Among cases, blood sampling occurred a median of around 160 days after lesion detection, with an interquartile range of 90 to 200 days. HLA typing was available for only a few women, so HLA type could not be excluded as a confounder. The exploratory proof-of-principle case-control study was nested within the Guanacaste HPV Natural History Study in Costa Rica and compared TCR repertoires across cervical HPV16 outcomes. Cases and controls were matched on year of sample collection and on age within five years. Median age was 34 years in cases versus roughly 40 in controls, and baseline characteristics did not differ significantly. In the parent cohort, some 9,900 women aged 18 or older were enrolled in Guanacaste, Costa Rica, during about 1992 to 1994 and then followed for approximately seven years. Five blinded duplicates per group were added as quality controls, giving some 60 samples: 50 or so participants and 10 replicates. General study outcomes and caveats: Significantly higher TCR repertoire richness was observed in CIN3+ cases than in controls across sequencing depths, whereas no difference in evenness was found. Random forest classifiers combining richness and V gene abundances distinguished cases from controls with an estimated AUC of about 0.79. Because of the cross-sectional design, the study could not determine whether the associations came before infection or resulted from infection, and neither effector/memory subsets nor HPV-specific T cells were isolated. T-cell numbers per sample were unknown, so richness differences could reflect varying T-cell content rather than repertoire biology. TRBV6-7 relative abundance was lower in cases than in controls (around 0.11% versus 0.16%; Bonferroni P = 0.0008).

The immunoSEQ assay used multiplex PCR to amplify TCR beta CDR3 regions from an average of around 1.2 ug of genomic DNA per sample. To correct primer bias, the assay used a complete synthetic TCR repertoire to set an amplification baseline. Amplicons were sequenced on the Illumina platform. Turning to the authors' computational methods: Sequences were error-corrected by clustering with frequency ratios and a modified nearest-neighbor algorithm, then analyzed in the immunoSEQ Analyzer with IMGT gene definitions. At each rarefaction depth, TCR richness and evenness were averaged over 20 rarefaction repeats, and samples with fewer sequences than the depth were excluded. V, D and J gene relative abundances were compared between groups with Wilcoxon rank sum tests, applying FDR correction. Blinded duplicates gave an intraclass correlation of around 95% for TCR richness and an average of around 83% across over 65 gene segments. TCRdb's version of the immuneACCESS table is confined to in-frame rearrangements and falls short of the full clone set. An unresolved V gene accounts for under half of the shortfall where checked; the remainder is of unknown origin. That table supplies the V and J calls and clone size; D and trimming were determined from the DNA. The sample's table lists a count of about 40,000 clones. The ten top clones hold about 8% of the sample.

The chain employs TRBV5-4 and TRBJ2-2; perhaps TRBD1 is the D gene, with 5 bases matching. This sequence was found in a woman between 18 and 69 years old with a cervical HPV16 infection that either progressed to CIN3+ or cleared (not recorded which). The sequencing sample was made of blood buffy coat. The CDR3 corresponds to CASSLQGYTGELFF. CDR3 DNA (partial): TGTGCCAGCAGCTTGCAGGGTTATACCGGGGAG.